Following are 23 T cell receptor beta chains from one sample sequenced in a study of CD8 T cells in ankylosing spondylitis. These receptors have no known antigen. MiXCR, applied by TCRdb to the 5' RACE reads, yields one record per CDR3 protein. In the table there are 700,000 or so distinct CDR3 sequences, 15% to 20% of which are singletons. Whole-study findings and limits: Made up of eight or nine highly homologous variants, a TCR beta motif appeared characteristic of ankylosing spondylitis blood.

The material sequenced was blood, either unsorted or a sorted T cell fraction (not recorded which). The receptor set was obtained from a male donor with ankylosing spondylitis.

This clonotype was seen at least ten times. This chain uses TRBV29-1 with TRBJ1-1; D is possibly TRBD1 (5 bases). CDR1 and CDR2 from the germline V gene are SQVTM and ANQGSEA. Trimming stripped 4 bases from V and 1 base from J, with 10 bases between. The CDR3 totals 13 residues. The CDR3 is CSVGKGTNTEAFF. CDR3 bases: TGCAGCGTTGGAAAGGGGACGAACACTGAAGCTTTCTTT.

There are a few counts of this clonotype. This chain uses TRBV5-1 with TRBJ1-4, with 7 positions matching TRBD1. CDR1 is SGHRS, CDR2 YFSETQ, per germline. V gave up 2 bases and J gave up 8 bases; unmatched junction bases: 6. This CDR3 is built from 14 residues. Here the CDR3 reads CASSFEGTAEKLFF. For the CDR3, the DNA is TGCGCCAGCAGCTTTGAGGGGACAGCCGAAAAACTGTTTTTT.

CDR3 in amino acids: CASSFLAAETQYF. CDR3 bases: TGTGCCAGCAGTTTTCTAGCCGCAGAGACCCAGTACTTC. The chain employs TRBV12-3 or TRBV12-4 and TRBJ2-5; tentatively, D is TRBD2 (5 bases). V lost 3 bases and J lost 4, with 9 bases in between. This CDR3 comprises 13 residues.

V is TRBV12-3 or TRBV12-4 and J is TRBJ1-2; TRBD1 might be the D (6 bases). Trimming took off 8 bases at V and 8 bases at J, with 18 bases between the two ends. The CDR3 is 13 residues long. The CDR3 protein is CASAGGGRRGYTF. CDR3 DNA sequence: TGTGCCAGCGCCGGGGGGGGGCGAAGGGGCTACACCTTC.

This clonotype was picked up a small number of times. This chain connects TRBV28 to TRBJ2-3; 10 positions match TRBD2. The germline V gene has CDR1 MDHEN and CDR2 SYDVKM. There are 15 residues in the CDR3. V shed 6 bases, J shed 2 bases, and the junction held 5 bases outside the gene matches. CDR3 loop: CASSSLAGNTDTQYF. The CDR3 DNA is TGTGCCAGCAGCTCACTAGCGGGAAACACAGATACGCAGTATTTT.

The V call is TRBV28, the J call TRBJ2-4; the D gene is possibly TRBD1 (5 bases). CDR3 size: 13 residues. Germline assignment: CDR1 MDHEN and CDR2 SYDVKM. Trimming pared 5 bases from V and 0 bases from J, leaving 5 bases between. Here the CDR3 DNA reads TGTGCCAGCAGTCAGGGAGCCAAAAACATTCAGTACTTC. Translation: CASSQGAKNIQYF. Looking up the rest from reference TRBV28 and TRBJ2-4 gives the full variable domain: DVKVTQSSRYLVKRTGEKVFLECVQDMDHENMFWYRQDPGLGLRLIYFSYDVKMKEKGDIPEGYSVSREKKERFSLILESASTNQTSMYLCASSQGAKNIQYFGAGTRLSVL.

This clonotype was detected only a few times. The J gene is TRBJ2-2, the V gene TRBV6-1; 7 bases match TRBD2. Per germline, CDR1 MNHNS and CDR2 SASEGT. After removal of 10 bases from V and 4 bases from J, the junction contained 9 bases not matched to a gene. The CDR3 length is 14 residues. The CDR3 sequence is CAIRAGSGTGELFF. The CDR3 DNA is TGTGCCATCCGAGCGGGGTCGGGCACCGGGGAGCTGTTTTTT.

This clonotype was recorded many times. This chain links TRBV15 with TRBJ2-1, with TRBD2 matching over 12 bases. The CDR3 is 15 amino acids. Germline assignment: CDR1 LNHNV and CDR2 YYDKDF (reference sequence). The V segment lost 4 bases and the J segment 9 bases; nucleotides outside the gene matches: 7. The CDR3 nucleotides are TGTGCCACCAGCACCGGACTAGCGGGATATTTTGAGCAGTTCTTC. Amino acid sequence: CATSTGLAGYFEQFF.

This clonotype came up many times. CDR3 nucleotide sequence: TGCGCCAGCAGCCAAGATTTGGAGGCTACCTCCTACAATGAGCAGTTCTTC. Amino acid sequence: CASSQDLEATSYNEQFF. This chain uses TRBV4-3 with TRBJ2-1; D perhaps matches TRBD2 (5 bases). The germline V gene encodes CDR1 LGHNA and CDR2 YSLEER. V was pared by 0 bases and J by 0 bases, with 12 bases between. The CDR3 has 17 amino acids.

The sample holds a few counts of this clonotype. The rearrangement joins TRBV6-1 to TRBJ1-2; D perhaps matches TRBD1 (5 bases). The CDR3 contains 15 residues. Germline lookup yields CDR1 MNHNS and CDR2 SASEGT. The V end lost 0 bases, the J end lost 3 bases, and 11 bases lay between the germline ends. CDR3 bases: TGTGCCAGCAGTGAAGCAGCGGGACGGTACTATGGCTACACCTTC. As protein: CASSEAAGRYYGYTF.

This clonotype was observed many times. The chain has TRBV28 and TRBJ2-7; D unresolved. This CDR3 is 11 amino acids long. Germline CDR1 and CDR2: MDHEN and SYDVKM. Deletions cut 5 bases from V and 4 bases from J, with 6 bases between. CDR3: CASSANYEQYF. The CDR3 DNA follows: TGTGCCAGCAGTGCCAATTACGAGCAGTACTTC.

A few counts support this clonotype. The rearrangement uses TRBV13 and TRBJ2-3, with D unresolved. V was cut by 4 bases and J by 1 base, with 21 bases left in between. CDR3 length: 18 amino acids. CDR1 PRHDT and CDR2 FYEKMQ come from the germline V gene (reference sequence). The CDR3 DNA is TGTGCCAGCAGCTCGCTCACCGGGCCTAATTTTGGCACAGATACGCAGTATTTT. It is translated as CASSSLTGPNFGTDTQYF. The whole variable domain, filled in from reference TRBV13 and TRBJ2-3, reads AAGVIQSPRHLIKEKRETATLKCYPIPRHDTVYWYQQGPGQDPQFLISFYEKMQSDKGSIPDRFSAQQFSDYHSELNMSSLELGDSALYFCASSSLTGPNFGTDTQYFGPGTRLTVL.

The CDR3 region is CASRLGAGELFF. The CDR3 coding sequence is TGTGCCAGCCGGCTGGGGGCCGGGGAGCTGTTTTTT. This chain uses TRBV25-1 with TRBJ2-2, with D tentatively TRBD1 or TRBD2 (5 bases each). Germline assignment: CDR1 MGHDK and CDR2 SYGVNS. Trimming took off 8 bases at V and 6 bases at J, with 10 bases between the two ends. This CDR3 is built from 12 residues.

This clonotype was detected only a few times. The rearrangement links TRBV15 to TRBJ1-5; D is unclear. V shed 4 bases and J shed 0 bases, with 4 bases lying between them. Germline V gives CDR1 LNHNV, CDR2 YYDKDF (reference sequence). CDR3 size: 13 residues. CDR3 sequence: CATSKYSNQPQHF. DNA for the CDR3: TGTGCCACCAGCAAGTATAGCAATCAGCCCCAGCATTTT. The full variable domain, completed using reference TRBV15 and TRBJ1-5, is DAMVIQNPRYQVTQFGKPVTLSCSQTLNHNVMYWYQQKSSQAPKLLFHYYDKDFNNEADTPDNFQSRRPNTSFCFLDIRSPGLGDTAMYLCATSKYSNQPQHFGDGTRLSIL.

This sequence joins TRBV20-1 and TRBJ2-7; the match to TRBD1 covers 8 bases. Germline CDR1 and CDR2: DFQATT and SNEGSKA (reference sequence). Unmatched junction bases numbered 10, after V lost 5 bases and J lost 4 bases. The CDR3 covers 14 residues. Here the CDR3 reads CSAAKQGEKYEQYF. The DNA of the CDR3 is TGCAGTGCTGCAAAACAGGGGGAGAAATACGAGCAGTACTTC.

This sequence joins TRBV4-3 and TRBJ2-2, with 7 bases identical to TRBD2. CDR1 and CDR2 (germline): LGHNA, YSLEER. The CDR3 loop spans 16 amino acids. V trimming: 0 bases; J trimming: 4 bases; junction bases outside the gene matches: 5. CDR3 coding DNA: TGCGCCAGCAGCCAAGATGGACCGGGGGGCACCGGGGAGCTGTTTTTT. Translation gives CASSQDGPGGTGELFF.

The CDR3 spells CASSEVSRGLYEQYF. The DNA for the CDR3 is TGTGCCAGCAGTGAAGTCTCCAGGGGACTATACGAGCAGTACTTC. J is TRBJ2-7 and V is TRBV2, with D maybe TRBD2 (7 bases). Trimming removed 1 base from V and 4 bases from J, with 14 bases in between. CDR3 length equals 15 residues. Germline V gene lookup returns CDR1 SNHLY and CDR2 FYNNEI.

V gene TRBV12-3 or TRBV12-4 combines with J gene TRBJ1-2; possible D gene TRBD1, 6 bases. V was pared by 6 bases and J by 2 bases, with 22 bases between. The CDR3 covers 17 residues. This chain's CDR3 is CASSPPRTEGLNYGYTF. The CDR3 DNA reads TGTGCCAGCAGCCCGCCAAGGACAGAAGGGCTGAACTATGGCTACACCTTC.

This clonotype was observed once. The chain employs TRBV4-3 and TRBJ2-7; 7 bases agree with TRBD1. V lost 3 bases to trimming and J lost 0 bases; unmatched junction nucleotides: 5. Germline lookup yields CDR1 LGHNA and CDR2 YSLEER. This CDR3 has 15 amino acids. The CDR3 coding sequence is TGCGCCAGCAGCCAGGAAAGGGACAGCTCCTACGAGCAGTACTTC. This sequence encodes CASSQERDSSYEQYF.

This chain uses TRBV30 with TRBJ2-5; D unclear. Germline V gives CDR1 GTSNPN, CDR2 SVGIG (reference sequence). This CDR3 has 15 amino acids. V was pared by 0 bases and J by 4 bases, with 15 bases between. The CDR3 sequence is CAWSVLVGKGETQYF. Written as DNA, the CDR3 is TGTGCCTGGAGTGTACTGGTAGGGAAGGGAGAGACCCAGTACTTC.

This clonotype came up many times. This chain links TRBV12-3 or TRBV12-4 with TRBJ1-5; D is unresolved. Trimming removed 2 bases at V and 0 bases at J, with 5 bases between. The CDR3 has 14 residues. CDR3 amino acids: CASSLPRSNQPQHF. DNA of the CDR3: TGTGCCAGCAGTTTACCCCGTAGCAATCAGCCCCAGCATTTT.

The J gene is TRBJ2-3, the V gene TRBV9; 11 bases are shared with TRBD2. Germline V CDR1 and CDR2: SGDLS, YYNGEE. J gave up 5 bases and V 3 bases, and 20 bases lay outside the gene matches. The CDR3 extends over 20 amino acids. CDR3 residues: CASSARPSGRTLAIGDTQYF. Written as DNA, the CDR3 is TGTGCCAGCAGCGCTCGTCCTAGCGGGAGGACCTTGGCCATCGGAGATACGCAGTATTTT.

Note on this clonotype: One end of the junction fails to match germline, which may point to a read error. The V and J genes are TRBV20-1 and TRBJ1-5, with 10 bases matching TRBD1. CDR1 and CDR2 (germline): DFQATT, SNEGSKA (reference sequence). This CDR3 has 15 residues. The CDR3 protein is CGASRGQGSNQPQHF. The CDR3 DNA follows: TGCGGTGCTAGTCGGGGACAGGGGAGCAATCAGCCCCAGCATTTT.